This TCR beta chain is from a study of blood T cells in healthy people across ages (dated by TCRdb to between 2015 and 2016). Some background on the complete study: In model experiments, template switching captured roughly one uniquely barcoded TCR beta cDNA molecule for every two T cells. The study analyzed two additional independent replicas of 1 million unique cDNA reads from the same blood draw for two donors, one aged 18 to 30 and one aged 80 or older. Age-related changes in TCR beta repertoire diversity were measured in the study by deep sequencing normalized with unique cDNA molecular identifiers. Donors were grouped into four age groups: young (average roughly 15 years), middle-aged (39), aged (approximately 67) and long-lived (around 80). To avoid experimental bias, donors of different ages were spread randomly across the sequencing lanes.

The donors were under 40 Caucasian individuals from Russia, aged roughly 6 to 100 years, who were systemically healthy. Each donor gave 8 to 10 milliliters of peripheral blood, collected into EDTA-treated Vacutainer tubes. Ficoll-Paque density-gradient centrifugation was used to isolate PBMCs, with at least 7 million obtained per sample. Trizol reagent was used to extract total RNA from PBMCs, with at least 6 micrograms per sample. The percentages of naive CD45RAhigh/CD27high T cells were determined by flow cytometry on a PBMC aliquot from every donor. V gives up 4 bases and J gives up 1 base, and the segment between their germline ends measures 8 bases. The CDR3 holds 14 amino acids from the cysteine to the phenylalanine. Kept here is only the CDR3 DNA, which spans 42 bases and is read in frame from base 1. CDR1 and CDR2 were assigned from the germline V gene as SGHRS and YFSETQ. Libraries were built with 5' RACE. Sequenced on an Illumina HiSeq 2500. The second PCR ran for roughly 7 to 12 cycles and used a J-beta primer mix along with a sample-barcoded 5' primer. Each TCR beta cDNA molecule received a unique molecular identifier from a template-switch 5' adaptor carrying 12 random nucleotides. Each sample yielded at least 3 million CDR3-containing paired-end reads. First-strand cDNA synthesis was performed from all RNA using the Mint cDNA synthesis kit, with priming by a TRBC-specific oligonucleotide. After uracil-DNA glycosylase treatment, a first 18-cycle PCR used universal primers M1SS and BC2_uni_R on all cDNA. Per the authors' processing: For normalization, 1 million high-quality reads were randomly selected from each sample, with every read carrying a distinct molecular identifier. Instead of being binned into consensus sequences, reads that shared molecular identifiers were thrown out. CDR3 identification, clonotype clustering and error correction used MiTCR with a Q25 quality threshold and the strictest error-elimination algorithm. Lower-bound total TCR beta diversity was estimated with a nonparametric unseen species model using Euler transformation. TCRdb ran its own pipeline on the public reads, namely fastp trimming at Q25 and MiXCR clone calling, and kept in-frame beta chains. CDR3 protein sequences are deduplicated, and each keeps its most common genes and DNA. TCRdb, not the authors, supplied the V and J calls. Recorded for this sample are some 690,000 distinct CDR3 sequences; approximately 21% of them occurred a single time. About 20% of the sample is in the top ten clones.

This clonotype was observed a few times. The target of this receptor is not known. No base quality information exists; no much larger clone differs at one position. The paper as a whole reports these results and caveats: Observed TCR beta diversity per million T cells fell roughly linearly with age, and a significant reduction was already apparent by age around 40. Bulk unsorted PBMC profiling prevented conclusive comparison of naive and antigen-experienced compartments. Compared with the aged group, the long-lived group had more naive CD4+ T cells, fewer expanded clones and increased TCR diversity, a pattern suggesting age selection. A strong correlation was found between observed TCR beta diversity and the percentage of naive T cells measured by flow cytometry. The CMV infection status of donors was not known, potentially confounding age-related changes in expanded clonotypes. Total diversity estimates from one million sequenced T cells were considered lower bounds and underestimates.

Sequencing input: blood. Here the chain combines TRBV5-1 and TRBJ1-4; the D gene cannot be resolved reliably. The receptor was isolated from a man between 65 and 85 years old in good health. The CDR3 region: CASSPEGTNEKLFF. The DNA sequence is given as TGCGCCAGCAGCCCGGAGGGAACTAATGAAAAACTGTTTTTT.